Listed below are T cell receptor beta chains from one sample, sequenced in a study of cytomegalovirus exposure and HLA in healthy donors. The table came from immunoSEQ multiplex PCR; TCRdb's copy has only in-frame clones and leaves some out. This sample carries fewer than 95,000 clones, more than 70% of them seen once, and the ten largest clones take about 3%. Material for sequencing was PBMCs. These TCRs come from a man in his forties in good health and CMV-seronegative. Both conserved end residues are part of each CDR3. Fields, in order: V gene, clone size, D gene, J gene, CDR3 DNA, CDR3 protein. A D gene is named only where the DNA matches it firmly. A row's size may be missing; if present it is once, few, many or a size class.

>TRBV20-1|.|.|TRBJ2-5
TGCAGTGCGAGGGAAGAGACCCAGTACTTC
CSAREETQYF
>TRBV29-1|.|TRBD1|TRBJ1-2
TGCAGCGTCCCTGACTTGGGCACTAAGGACAGGGTCTATGGCTACACCTTC
CSVPDLGTKDRVYGYTF
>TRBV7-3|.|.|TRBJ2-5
TGTGCCAGCAGCCAGGGGGCCGGGGGGGAGACCCAGTACTTC
CASSQGAGGETQYF
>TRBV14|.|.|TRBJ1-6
TGTGCCAGCAGCCACGGGGGGCTCTATAATTCACCCCTCCACTTT
CASSHGGLYNSPLHF
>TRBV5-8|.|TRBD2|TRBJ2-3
TGTGCCAGCAGCTCCGGGACTAGCGGCTTCTCCCCAAAGGGGTATTTT
CASSSGTSGFSPKGYF
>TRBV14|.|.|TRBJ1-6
TGTGCCAGCAGCTCAGGCAGTCCTTCACCCCTCCACTTT
CASSSGSPSPLHF
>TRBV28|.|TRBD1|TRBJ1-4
TGTGCCAGCAGTTTGGGGACAGATAATGAAAAACTGTTTTTT
CASSLGTDNEKLFF
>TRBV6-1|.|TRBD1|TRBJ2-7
TGTGCCAGCAGTGTCGGACAGGGGGTGGCCTACGAGCAGTACTTC
CASSVGQGVAYEQYF
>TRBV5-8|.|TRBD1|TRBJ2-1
TGTGCCAGCAGCTACTCACACAGGGGGTTGTGGGATGAGCAGTTCTTC
CASSYSHRGLWDEQFF
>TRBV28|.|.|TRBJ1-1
TGTGCCAGCAATTCAAAATGGACACGACCCCACACTGAAGCTTTCTTT
CASNSKWTRPHTEAFF
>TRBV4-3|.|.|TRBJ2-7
TGCGCCAGCAGCCAAGGAGGAAGGGGGTACGAGCAGTACTTC
CASSQGGRGYEQYF
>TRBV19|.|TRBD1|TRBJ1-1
TGTGCCAGTAGTATGGGACAGGACACTGAAGCTTTCTTT
CASSMGQDTEAFF
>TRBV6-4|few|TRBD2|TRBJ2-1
TGTGCCAGCAGTCCTAGCGGGGGGAATGATGAGCAGTTCTTC
CASSPSGGNDEQFF
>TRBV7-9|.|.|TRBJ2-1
TGTTCCAGCAGCCCCCGAGGAGGGGCAGCAAATGAGCAGTTCTTC
CSSSPRGGAANEQFF
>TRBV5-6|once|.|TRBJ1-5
TGTGCCAGCAGTTCGCTAGGGGCTCAGCCCCAGCATTTT
CASSSLGAQPQHF
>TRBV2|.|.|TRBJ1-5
TGTGCCAGCAGTGAAGCGCAGGGTCGGAGCAATCAGCCCCAGCATTTT
CASSEAQGRSNQPQHF
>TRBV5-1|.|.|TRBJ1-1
TGCGCCAGCAGCTTGGATCCGGGTCGGAACACTGAAGCTTTCTTT
CASSLDPGRNTEAFF
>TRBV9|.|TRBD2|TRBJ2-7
TGTGCCAGCAGCGTAGAGCCAGCGGGGCACTACGAGCAGTACTTC
CASSVEPAGHYEQYF
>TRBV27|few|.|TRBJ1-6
TGTGCCAGCAGTTTGGGGACAACAGGGAATTCACCCCTCCACTTT
CASSLGTTGNSPLHF
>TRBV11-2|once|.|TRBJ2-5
TGTGCCAGCAGCTTTGGGGCAGAGACCCAGTACTTC
CASSFGAETQYF
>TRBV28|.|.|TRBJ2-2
TGTGCCAGCAGAGTCGCCCAGGATGCCGGGGAGCTGTTTTTT
CASRVAQDAGELFF
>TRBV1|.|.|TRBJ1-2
TGCACCAGCAGCCAAGCTACAGGGGATGTCTATGGCTACACCTTC
CTSSQATGDVYGYTF
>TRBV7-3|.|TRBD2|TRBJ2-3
TGTGCCAGCAGCCCCGGGACTACCACAGATACGCAGTATTTT
CASSPGTTTDTQYF
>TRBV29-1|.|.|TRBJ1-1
TGCAGCGTTGGACACCTTCAGAACACTGAAGCTTTCTTT
CSVGHLQNTEAFF
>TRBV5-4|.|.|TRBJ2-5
TGTGCCAGCAGCTTGGAGCCTACCCAAGAGACCCAGTACTTC
CASSLEPTQETQYF
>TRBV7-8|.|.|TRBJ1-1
TGTGCCAGCAACCTCTACAGACGGAGGGACACTGAAGCTTTCTTT
CASNLYRRRDTEAFF
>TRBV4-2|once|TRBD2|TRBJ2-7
TGTGCCAGCAGCCCCTTCGGGGGGATGGACGAGCAGTACTTC
CASSPFGGMDEQYF
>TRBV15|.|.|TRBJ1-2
TGTGCCACCAGCAGAGATCGCGGAGCGGCAGAGGGCACCTTC
CATSRDRGAAEGTF
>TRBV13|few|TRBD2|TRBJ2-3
TGTGCCAGCAGCCAAGGACTAGCGGGGGCCGTAGATACGCAGTATTTT
CASSQGLAGAVDTQYF
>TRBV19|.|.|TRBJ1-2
TGTGCCAGTAGTTACAGGGCCCGTGAGGGCTACACCTTC
CASSYRAREGYTF
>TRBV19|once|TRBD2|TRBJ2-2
TGTGCCAGTAGTATAGATCTAGCTCCAGCGGGGGGGGAAGGCACCGGGGAGCTGTTTTTT
CASSIDLAPAGGEGTGELFF
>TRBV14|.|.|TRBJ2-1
TGTGCCAGCAGCCAAGAATTAGTCCCCGACAATGAGCAGTTCTTC
CASSQELVPDNEQFF
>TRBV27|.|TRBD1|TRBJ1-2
TGTGCCAGCAGGGGACAGGGGGCTATCTATGGCTACACCTTC
CASRGQGAIYGYTF
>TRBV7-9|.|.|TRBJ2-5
TGTGCCAGCAGCTATTTCAGCCAAGAGACCCAGTACTTC
CASSYFSQETQYF
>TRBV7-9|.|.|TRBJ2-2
TGTGCCAGCAGCTTATCGGTGTCCCAGAACACCGGGGAGCTGTTTTTT
CASSLSVSQNTGELFF